This TCR beta chain emerged from a study of identical twins (dated by TCRdb to 2015 to 2016). At the level of the whole study: TCR alpha and beta repertoires from monozygotic twins, unrelated adults of various ages and cord blood were deep-sequenced to test whether fetal clonotypes persist. Replicate twin experiments were performed at different times using different library preparation protocols to rule out contamination.

For this clonotype: The antigen it recognizes is unknown. No base-level quality is on record; no much larger clone is a single base apart.

All donors were healthy Caucasians. The twin cohort comprised three pairs of female monozygotic twins, all aged roughly 18 to 30 years. Peripheral blood mononuclear cells were used as the source from which RNA for TCR libraries was isolated. Library preparation used 5' RACE. Sequencing was performed on an Illumina HiSeq 2000. A universal primer binding site was added through template switching, and the final cDNA carried a unique molecular identifier so that TCR cDNA molecules could be counted accurately. Specific primers in the conserved constant-segment region were used to synthesize first-strand cDNA for TCR alpha and beta chains. To control for contamination, every cDNA library was double barcoded, receiving both a SMART-Mk sample barcode and Illumina barcodes. Two successive PCR steps introduced TruSeq adapter sequences along with Illumina sample barcodes. Sequencing of the TCR alpha and beta cDNA libraries was done on the Illumina HiSeq platform using custom primers. On the study's bioinformatics: Raw reads were processed with MiGEC to extract unique molecular identifiers, and MiXCR was used to determine CDR3 positions. Recombination models were inferred per individual with the repgenHMM and IGoR tools using an EM algorithm. The tcR package in R was used for shared clonotype analysis, with sharing normalized by the product of cloneset sizes. To study raw recombination without the effects of thymic and clonal selection, out-of-frame nonproductive sequences were analyzed. TCRdb reanalyzed the raw reads on its own, using fastp at Q25 for trimming and MiXCR for clone calling, and kept in-frame beta chains. Rows with one shared CDR3 protein collapse into an entry with the most common genes and DNA. These V and J calls are TCRdb output, not the study's own analysis. The sample table contains approximately 700,000 distinct CDR3 sequences; only one count was recorded for 15% to 20% of them. The ten most abundant clones make up 13% of the sample.

Study-wide findings and limitations: Conclusions relied on cross-sectional statistical analysis, since the same donors could not be followed over many years. Compared with coincidental sharing between unrelated individuals, out-of-frame TCR alpha sequences shared between twins showed an excess of sequences with low generation probability. Invariant T cells such as MAIT and iNKT could partly confound zero-insertion analyses, though diverse VJ usage argued against this for most clonotypes. Fewer insertions were carried by abundant cord blood beta clonotypes; a weaker similar trend was observed in young adult naive repertoires, while no such trend was observed in memory repertoires. In beta out-of-frame sequences, excess twin sharing was weaker, because having fewer shared sequences lowered the signal-to-noise ratio. In monozygotic twins, out-of-frame TCR alpha sharing was systematically underestimated by recombination models, although the models agreed with sharing between unrelated individuals.

The CDR3 runs 15 residues from the cysteine to the phenylalanine. Of the read, only the CDR3 DNA is kept; its 45 bases are in frame from base 1. CDR1 and CDR2 (SGHNT, YENEEA) derive from the germline V gene. Between the V and J ends, shortened by 7 bases and 2 bases respectively, the junction contains 15 bases. These same data were also listed under a study on T cells expressing NK-cell markers. The second source states: Three sorted T-cell subsets (CD3+CD56+NKG2C+, CD3+CD56+NKG2C- and CD3+CD56-NKG2C+) from under 10 donors had their TCR beta-chain repertoires profiled. Among the eight sequenced donors, seven were HCMV-seropositive and one was HCMV-seronegative. In several experiments an anti-gammadeltaTCR antibody was added to restrict sorting to alphabetaTCR-expressing T cells. In six donors, the dominant CD3+CD56+NKG2C+ clonotypes were among the top 10 CD8+ clonotypes and accounted for about 1.0-7.5% of CD8+ T cells. Those dominant clonotypes were again the most abundant among CD3+CD56-NKG2C+ cells in a handful of donors, at about 28.3-60.1%. It remained unclear whether the expanded NKG2C-expressing T cell clones were specific for HCMV antigens. The study sequenced eight donors, all healthy volunteers chosen at random: three men and five women. To determine HCMV serostatus, a commercial ELISA kit was used to detect HCMV-specific IgG in serum. Bulk peripheral blood T-cell repertoires were additionally sequenced from unsorted PBMC for six donors. Reads were demultiplexed and grouped by UMI with MIGEC, and clonotypes were assembled and quantified with MiTCR. Only TCR cDNA sequences supported by at least two reads were kept to exclude erroneous sequences. Downstream repertoire analysis used the tcR package, and clonotypes were matched across fractions by CDR3 nucleotide sequence plus V segment. VDJmatch was used to annotate antigen specificity against VDJdb, with one amino acid substitution in CDR3 allowed.

This receptor was identified in a woman younger than 35 in good health. The chain is made from TRBV11-3 and TRBJ2-1, and the D gene may be TRBD1, 5 bases matching. The sequenced sample consisted of PBMCs. The CDR3: CASTSQGQAYNEQFF. The sequenced DNA: TGTGCCAGCACCTCCCAGGGTCAGGCCTACAATGAGCAGTTCTTC.